A single sample is the source of the 18 T cell receptor beta chains below, sequenced in a study of CD8+ T cells in alopecia areata. It was cDNA, reverse transcribed from extracted RNA, that served as the sequencing template. Measured with immunoSEQ multiplex PCR; TCRdb has only the in-frame clones, and not every one. The data show about 250,000 clones, over 45% seen once. Stated treatment: oral pan-JAK inhibitor, 5-10 mg twice daily. Sequenced material: CD4+ T cells sorted from blood, taken at roughly week 52, from a patient treated with tofacitinib. The receptors were gathered from a human donor with alopecia areata.

This clone was seen more than once but under ten times. The V and J genes are TRBV2 and TRBJ1-5; 9 bases map to TRBD1. The junction had 6 bases not matched to a gene; V was cut back by 6 bases and J by 3 bases. This CDR3 contains 15 residues. CDR1 is SNHLY and CDR2 is FYNNEI in the germline V gene. For the CDR3, the DNA is TGTGCCAGCAGCGAGGGACAGGGCCTCAATCAGCCCCAGCATTTT. Amino acid sequence: CASSEGQGLNQPQHF.

This rearrangement joins TRBV25-1 to TRBJ2-1; tentative D call: TRBD1 (6 bases). The V end was cut by 7 bases, the J end by 2 bases, with 18 bases between. The CDR3 sequence is 16 residues long. Germline CDR1 and CDR2: MGHDK and SYGVNS. CDR3 sequence (DNA): TGTGCCAGCATTGGCCCCCGTGAGGGGGCCTACAATGAGCAGTTCTTC. It encodes CASIGPREGAYNEQFF.

In its sample, this clone was seen once. This rearrangement joins TRBV5-1 to TRBJ1-6, with 7 nucleotides matching TRBD1. With V trimmed by 4 bases and J by 8 bases, 6 bases remained unmatched. The CDR3 spans 14 residues. Germline CDR1 is SGHRS and CDR2 is YFSETQ. The CDR3 DNA reads as TGCGCCAGCAGCATCACAGGGGAGGATTCACCCCTCCACTTT. Residues: CASSITGEDSPLHF.

CDR3 region: CASSWGQGYGETQYF. In DNA, the CDR3 is TGTGCCAGCAGCTGGGGACAGGGATACGGGGAGACCCAGTACTTC. This chain links TRBV5-6 with TRBJ2-5; 9 bases match TRBD1. The germline V gene has CDR1 SGHDT and CDR2 YYEEEE. The CDR3 runs 15 residues. Trimming took 3 bases from V and 5 from J; bases not matched to a gene: 8.

The J gene is TRBJ1-2, the V gene TRBV4-3; TRBD1 agrees at 9 bases. CDR3 length equals 15 residues. Germline V CDR1 and CDR2: LGHNA, YSLEER. V was clipped by 1 base and J by 2 bases; unmatched bases: 2. The CDR3 spells CASSQAGTGNYGYTF. The CDR3 coding sequence is TGCGCCAGCAGCCAAGCCGGGACAGGGAACTATGGCTACACCTTC.

This clone turned up a few times. The V call is TRBV29-1, the J call TRBJ2-5; 7 bases map to TRBD2. J lost 4 bases, V lost 0 bases, and 11 bases had no gene match. Germline assignment: CDR1 SQVTM and CDR2 ANQGSEA. CDR3 length: 16 residues. CDR3 nucleotides: TGCAGCGTTGAAGACCCCATACGACTAGCCCGAGAGACCCAGTACTTC. It codes for CSVEDPIRLARETQYF.

Note on this clone: One end of the junction varies from germline; a read error may be responsible. The chain is built from TRBV25-1 and TRBJ1-2; D not resolved. Germline CDR1 is MGHDK and CDR2 is SYGVNS. The length of the CDR3 is 11 residues. CDR3 DNA sequence: TGTGCCAGCAGAGAAGTAGGACGCACACACTTC. It codes for CASREVGRTHF.

This clone was detected a few times. The chain joins TRBV4-2 to TRBJ1-5; D call uncertain. Germline assignment: CDR1 LGHNA and CDR2 YNFKEQ. Trimming cost V 2 bases and J 0 bases, with 2 bases left between them. CDR3 length: 13 residues. The DNA of the CDR3 is TGTGCCAGCAGCCAAAATAGCAATCAGCCCCAGCATTTT. Protein: CASSQNSNQPQHF.

This chain links TRBV15 with TRBJ2-7; D gene uncertain. CDR1 is LNHNV and CDR2 is YYDKDF in the germline V gene (reference sequence). This CDR3 is built from 15 residues. Trimming took off 0 bases at V and 2 bases at J, with 11 bases between the two ends. The CDR3 is CATSRDVDGPYEQYF. For the CDR3, the DNA is TGTGCCACCAGCAGAGATGTAGACGGACCCTACGAGCAGTACTTC.

This clone was picked up one time. The V gene is TRBV27, the J gene TRBJ1-5, with unresolved D. CDR3 size: 16 residues. V lost 6 bases, J lost 4 bases, and 19 bases lay in between. The germline V gene encodes CDR1 MNHEY and CDR2 SMNVEV (reference sequence). CDR3 in amino acids: CASRATGVEWNQPQHF. In DNA, the CDR3 is TGTGCCAGCAGGGCTACTGGGGTAGAGTGGAATCAGCCCCAGCATTTT.

Details on this clone: Other DNA sequences in this sample translate to the same CDR3. This rearrangement joins TRBV30 to TRBJ2-7; D not resolved. Trimming removed 0 bases from V and 5 bases from J, with 11 bases in between. The CDR3 extends over 13 amino acids. The V gene's germline CDR1 is GTSNPN and CDR2 SVGIG (reference sequence). The CDR3 sequence is CAWSVLLGNEQYF. CDR3 nucleotides: TGTGCCTGGAGTGTACTCTTAGGAAACGAGCAGTACTTC.

This chain uses TRBV29-1 with TRBJ2-7; D perhaps matches TRBD2 (6 bases). V shed 6 bases and J shed 3 bases, with 15 bases lying between them. This CDR3 has 13 amino acids. Germline CDR1 SQVTM, CDR2 ANQGSEA. The CDR3 coding sequence is TGCAGCGTGGGGGGACCAACCTACTACGAGCAGTACTTC. As protein: CSVGGPTYYEQYF.

The chain is built from TRBV4-2 and TRBJ2-5, with 13 bases lining up with TRBD2. The CDR3 extends over 16 amino acids. CDR1 is LGHNA, CDR2 YNFKEQ, per germline. The V and J ends lost 5 bases and 9 bases, in that order; junction bases with no gene match: 12. CDR3 loop: CASSYRTSGGTQAQYF. CDR3 nucleotide sequence: TGTGCCAGCAGCTACCGGACTAGCGGGGGTACACAGGCCCAGTACTTC.

The rearrangement links TRBV5-1 to TRBJ2-7, with D possibly matching TRBD2 (6 bases). The V gene lost 4 bases and the J gene lost 3 bases, with 14 bases spanning the gap. The CDR3 is made up of 14 amino acids. Germline lookup yields CDR1 SGHRS and CDR2 YFSETQ. The CDR3, as DNA: TGCGCCAGCAGCGCTAGCGTTTCCAACTACGAGCAGTACTTC. Encoded protein: CASSASVSNYEQYF.

The V gene is TRBV2, the J gene TRBJ1-5; TRBD1 might be the D (5 bases). V was clipped by 10 bases and J by 2 bases, with 12 bases between them. This CDR3 comprises 13 residues. Germline V gene lookup returns CDR1 SNHLY and CDR2 FYNNEI. CDR3 DNA: TGTGCCATCGCCGGGACCCGCAATCAGCCCCAGCATTTT. Translated: CAIAGTRNQPQHF.

The rearrangement uses TRBV25-1 and TRBJ2-5; 7 bases fit TRBD1. The V segment lost 4 bases and the J segment 5 bases; nucleotides outside the gene matches: 13. The CDR3 consists of 16 residues. The germline CDR1 and CDR2 sequences are MGHDK and SYGVNS. The CDR3 DNA reads TGTGCCAGCAGTGGTATGGGGACAGCCAAGGGGGAGACCCAGTACTTC. It specifies CASSGMGTAKGETQYF.

The V and J genes are TRBV27 and TRBJ2-5; D uncertain. Looked up from germline, CDR1 is MNHEY and CDR2 is SMNVEV (reference sequence). The CDR3 is 13 amino acids. V was clipped by 4 bases and J by 5 bases, with 11 bases between them. The CDR3: CASSSDSEETQYF. The DNA of the CDR3 is TGTGCCAGCAGTTCAGATTCGGAGGAGACCCAGTACTTC.

This clone was seen only a few times. The rearrangement uses TRBV5-1 and TRBJ2-7, with TRBD1 identical over 8 bases. After removal of 4 bases from V and 3 bases from J, the junction contained 6 bases not matched to a gene. The CDR3 spans 14 residues. CDR1 is SGHRS, CDR2 YFSETQ, per germline. Here the CDR3 DNA reads TGCGCCAGCAGCCTACGGACAGGGAACTACGAGCAGTACTTC. The encoded protein is CASSLRTGNYEQYF.